Below, 15 T cell receptor beta chains from the same sample are listed, as sequenced in a study of cytomegalovirus exposure and HLA in healthy donors. Method: immunoSEQ multiplex PCR; TCRdb's copy keeps in-frame clones and lacks some. The sample has a few hundred thousand clones, 75% to 90% seen once. Sequenced material: PBMCs. The source is a woman aged 18-29 years in good health and CMV-seronegative.

The table lists this clone with a few counts. The chain joins TRBV28 to TRBJ2-1; 8 bases map to TRBD2. The junction had 3 bases not matched to a gene; V was cut back by 11 bases and J by 9 bases. Germline CDR1 MDHEN, CDR2 SYDVKM. This CDR3 comprises 10 residues. CDR3 in amino acids: CAARGGEQFF. CDR3 nucleotides: TGTGCCGCCCGGGGGGGTGAGCAGTTCTTC.

The rearrangement links TRBV30 to TRBJ1-6; the D is unclear. The germline gives CDR1 GTSNPN, CDR2 SVGIG (reference sequence). Trimming removed 0 bases from V and 10 bases from J, with 13 bases in between. The CDR3 is made up of 14 amino acids. CDR3 region: CAWSVWTPGSPLHF. DNA for the CDR3: TGTGCCTGGAGTGTCTGGACGCCGGGGTCACCCCTCCACTTT.

This chain joins TRBV7-9 and TRBJ2-7, with 11 bases matching TRBD1. The V and J ends lost 1 base and 7 bases, in that order; junction bases with no gene match: 6. Germline V gene sequence: CDR1 SEHNR, CDR2 FQNEAQ (reference sequence). The CDR3 spans 15 residues. Written as DNA, the CDR3 is TGTGCCAGCAGCTTAGAGGACAGGGGGCTGGGGGAGCAGTACTTC. It translates to CASSLEDRGLGEQYF. Supplemented by reference TRBV7-9 and TRBJ2-7, the full variable domain reads DTGVSQNPRHKITKRGQNVTFRCDPISEHNRLYWYRQTLGQGPEFLTYFQNEAQLEKSRLLSDRFSAERPKGSFSTLEIQRTEQGDSAMYLCASSLEDRGLGEQYFGPGTRLTVT.

CDR3 region: CASSSDQSGQNGYTF. In DNA form, the CDR3 reads TGTGCCAGCAGCTCGGACCAGTCGGGACAGAATGGCTACACCTTC. The chain uses TRBV7-3 and TRBJ1-2, with 7 bases identical to TRBD1. The CDR3 totals 15 residues. V shed 4 bases and J 6 bases; nucleotides not matched to a gene: 11. CDR1 and CDR2 (germline): SGHTA, FQGTGA.

This chain links TRBV25-1 with TRBJ2-3; tentative D call: TRBD2 (7 bases). The germline CDR1 and CDR2 sequences are MGHDK and SYGVNS. The V end was cut by 1 base, the J end by 1 base, with 12 bases between. The CDR3 contains 16 residues. The CDR3 DNA is TGTGCCAGCAGTGAATTGGGGGGGGCCGGCACAGATACGCAGTATTTT. Translated, it gives CASSELGGAGTDTQYF. Based on the CDR3 plus reference TRBV25-1 and TRBJ2-3, the full variable domain is EADIYQTPRYLVIGTGKKITLECSQTMGHDKMYWYQQDPGMELHLIHYSYGVNSTEKGDLSSESTVSRIRTEHFPLTLESARPSHTSQYLCASSELGGAGTDTQYFGPGTRLTVL.

This clone came up a few times. The chain has TRBV9 and TRBJ2-5; D is unclear. CDR1 and CDR2 from the germline V gene are SGDLS and YYNGEE. The ends were cut back, 3 bases at V and 3 bases at J, with 9 bases in the middle. The CDR3 length is 13 residues. As DNA, the CDR3 is TGTGCCAGCAGCGGAGACTGGGAAGAGACCCAGTACTTC. Amino acids: CASSGDWEETQYF.

The gene calls are TRBV7-9 and TRBJ1-1; 8 positions match TRBD1. The germline V gene has CDR1 SEHNR and CDR2 FQNEAQ (reference sequence). The CDR3 length is 16 residues. With 5 bases clipped from V and 0 bases from J, the junction kept 8 bases outside the gene matches. The CDR3 DNA sequence: TGTGCCAGCAGCATCGGACAGGGATCCGTGAACACTGAAGCTTTCTTT. Encoded protein: CASSIGQGSVNTEAFF.

V usage is TRBV9 and J usage is TRBJ1-4, with D perhaps TRBD1 (5 bases). Trimming cost V 3 bases and J 3 bases, with 9 bases left between them. The CDR3 totals 14 residues. CDR1 and CDR2 (germline): SGDLS, YYNGEE. The CDR3 DNA is TGTGCCAGCAGCGGACGACAGCCTAATGAAAAACTGTTTTTT. Amino acid sequence: CASSGRQPNEKLFF.

Comment on this clone: Compared with germline, one end of the junction differs, possibly owing to a read error. The V and J genes are TRBV2 and TRBJ2-7; 7 bases line up with TRBD2. Germline CDR1 is SNHLY and CDR2 is FYNNEI. The CDR3 covers 8 residues. The CDR3, as DNA: TGTGCCAGCAGTGAGGGGGGGTTC. Residues: CASSEGGF.

The chain recombines TRBV5-4 with TRBJ2-6; 11 positions agree with TRBD2. The ends lost 3 bases at V and 0 bases at J; junction bases unmatched: 11. The CDR3 runs 20 residues. Germline CDR1 reads SGHNT; CDR2 reads YYREEE (reference sequence). DNA for the CDR3: TGTGCCAGCAGCTGGGACGGTAGCGGGAGGGTAAGCTCTGGGGCCAACGTCCTGACTTTC. The encoded protein is CASSWDGSGRVSSGANVLTF.

This chain uses TRBV2 with TRBJ1-2, with 9 bases identical to TRBD1. V lost 4 bases to trimming and J lost 7 bases; unmatched junction nucleotides: 7. There are 14 residues in the CDR3. Germline lookup yields CDR1 SNHLY and CDR2 FYNNEI. Here the CDR3 reads CASSGGTGSVGYTF. In DNA form, the CDR3 reads TGTGCCAGCAGTGGAGGGACAGGGTCAGTTGGCTACACCTTC.

The chain joins TRBV29-1 to TRBJ1-4, with 7 bases lining up with TRBD1. This CDR3 has 12 amino acids. CDR1 SQVTM and CDR2 ANQGSEA come from the germline V gene. The trim removed 7 bases at V and 5 bases at J, leaving 4 bases unmatched. This chain's CDR3 is CSGGQHNEKLFF. In nucleotides, the CDR3 is TGCAGCGGGGGACAGCACAATGAAAAACTGTTTTTT.

This clone appeared a few times. The rearrangement joins TRBV30 to TRBJ2-2; D is possibly TRBD2 (6 bases). Germline-derived CDR1 and CDR2 are GTSNPN and SVGIG (reference sequence). This CDR3 is built from 15 residues. Trimming left V 4 bases short and J 6 bases short, with 18 bases between. Here the CDR3 reads CAWTTGTPDAGELFF. The CDR3 DNA reads TGTGCCTGGACAACCGGGACTCCAGACGCCGGGGAGCTGTTTTTT.

This clone was observed a handful of times. Other DNA sequences within the sample encode an identical CDR3. The CDR3 DNA is TGTGCCAGCAGCCCGGGACAGGGATACGAGCAGTACTTC. Its protein product is CASSPGQGYEQYF. The rearrangement links TRBV27 to TRBJ2-7, with 9 positions matching TRBD1. Germline V gene data show CDR1 as MNHEY and CDR2 as SMNVEV (reference sequence). V lost 6 bases to trimming and J lost 4 bases; unmatched junction nucleotides: 4. The CDR3 length is 13 residues.

The CDR3 nucleotides read TGTGCCGCAGGGAGACAGGGAGACACCTACGAGCAGTACTTC. As protein: CAAGRQGDTYEQYF. The J gene is TRBJ2-7, the V gene TRBV6-1; 7 nucleotides line up with TRBD1. The CDR3 has 14 amino acids. Germline V gives CDR1 MNHNS, CDR2 SASEGT. With 11 bases clipped from V and 2 bases from J, the junction kept 12 bases outside the gene matches.